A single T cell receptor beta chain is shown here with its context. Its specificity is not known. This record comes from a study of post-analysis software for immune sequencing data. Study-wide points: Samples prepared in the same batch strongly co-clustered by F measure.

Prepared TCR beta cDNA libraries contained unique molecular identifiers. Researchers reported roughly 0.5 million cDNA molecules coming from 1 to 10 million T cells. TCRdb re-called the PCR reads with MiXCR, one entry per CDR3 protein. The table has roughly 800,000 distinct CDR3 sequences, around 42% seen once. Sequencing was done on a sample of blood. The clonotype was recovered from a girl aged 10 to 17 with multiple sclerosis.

CDR3 coding DNA: TGCAGCGTTGATGGACAGGGGACTAACTATGGCTACACCTTC. It translates to CSVDGQGTNYGYTF. The genes are TRBV29-1 and TRBJ1-2, with TRBD1 identical over 9 bases. The CDR3 extends over 14 amino acids. J lost 0 bases, V lost 3 bases, and 2 bases had no gene match. Germline V lookup: CDR1 SQVTM, CDR2 ANQGSEA.